The sequence of this T cell receptor beta chain was determined in a study of Ad26.COV2.S vaccination and SARS-CoV-2 variants. Across the study: Vaccine-arm donor from the placebo-controlled COV1001 Ad26.COV2.S trial. Into the muscle, Ad26.COV2.S was dosed once or twice, 56 days apart.

The repertoire was sequenced with immunoSEQ multiplex PCR; TCRdb's copy has only in-frame clones and lacks some. The table lists 300,000 to 350,000 clones, approximately 80% of them singletons. Treatment reported: 15 to 20 received Ad26.COV2.S at low or high dose, single or two shots; about 5 received placebo; per-sample allocation not given. Repertoires come from day 63 after the first vaccine or placebo injection. The individual, an adult aged 18-55 years, was a donor in Boston. A word on this clone: What it binds is not known.

Study observations and caveats: While placebo recipients had lower spike-specific TCR breadth, vaccine recipients had more.

The germline gives CDR1 SGDLS, CDR2 YYNGEE. This CDR3 is built from 14 residues. Trimming cost V 4 bases and J 8 bases, with 15 bases left between them. V is TRBV9 and J is TRBJ1-4, with D maybe TRBD1 (5 bases). The sample was peripheral blood, taken in a trial of Ad26.COV2.S vaccine versus placebo. The source is a person aged 18-60 years who received the Ad26.COV2.S COVID-19 vaccine or a placebo. CDR3 protein: CASSPVGVQEKLFF. The CDR3 DNA sequence: TGTGCCAGCAGCCCCGTGGGGGTTCAGGAAAAACTGTTTTTT. The variable domain in full, completed from reference TRBV9 and TRBJ1-4, reads DSGVTQTPKHLITATGQRVTLRCSPRSGDLSVYWYQQSLDQGLQFLIQYYNGEERAKGNILERFSAQQFPDLHSELNLSSLELGDSALYFCASSPVGVQEKLFFGSGTQLSVL.